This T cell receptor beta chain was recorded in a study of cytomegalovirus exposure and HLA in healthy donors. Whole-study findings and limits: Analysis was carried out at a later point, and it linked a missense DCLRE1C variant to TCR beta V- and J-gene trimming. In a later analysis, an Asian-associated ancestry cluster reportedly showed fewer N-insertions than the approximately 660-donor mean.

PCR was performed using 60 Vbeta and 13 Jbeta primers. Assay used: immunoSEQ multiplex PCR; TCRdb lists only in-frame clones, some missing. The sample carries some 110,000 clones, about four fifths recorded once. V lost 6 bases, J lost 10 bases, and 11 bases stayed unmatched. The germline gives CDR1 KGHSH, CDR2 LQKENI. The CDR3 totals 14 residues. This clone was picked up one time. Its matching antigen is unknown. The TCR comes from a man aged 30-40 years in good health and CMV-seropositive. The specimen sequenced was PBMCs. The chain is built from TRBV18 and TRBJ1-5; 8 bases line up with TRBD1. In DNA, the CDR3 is TGTGCCAGCTCGCCCGACAGGGGTGGAATTCCCCAGCATTTT. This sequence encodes CASSPDRGGIPQHF.